Given below is one T cell receptor (beta chain) in context. The antigen is not known. Samples of blood were obtained at baseline, on cycle 4 day 1, and on cycle 7 day 1. This record comes from a study of OX40 agonist ivuxolimab in advanced cancers. Findings and limits, study-wide: Doses of 0.1 to 3.0 mg/kg were accompanied by clonal expansion of CD4+ and CD8+ blood T cells by week 6.

Profiled with immunoSEQ multiplex PCR; TCRdb holds only in-frame clones, not every one. The table lists more than 60,000 clones, approximately 81% of them singletons. CDR3 length: 13 amino acids. V was clipped by 6 bases and J by 1 base, with 9 bases between them. From germline, CDR1 is SNHLY and CDR2 FYNNEI. The clonotype originates from an adult with an advanced solid tumor such as melanoma, head and neck, liver or kidney cancer. The rearrangement uses TRBV2 and TRBJ1-1; D is unresolved. The sample in question was CD4+ or CD8+ T cells sorted from blood, obtained in a trial of the OX40 agonist ivuxolimab. The CDR3 coding sequence is TGTGCCAGCAGCACCGACACGAACACTGAAGCTTTCTTT. Translating gives CASSTDTNTEAFF.